The clone carrying this T cell receptor (beta chain) was seen a single time. Its antigen is unidentified. Under the ViraFEST assay, PBMC were stimulated with viral peptide pools so that antigen-specific CD4+ T cells expanded. Sequencing was performed afterwards. The authors isolated CD4+ T cells after around 11 days of culture. Either the mRNA-1273 or the BNT162b2 vaccine was given to participants as two doses. The vaccine recipients had no prior SARS-CoV-2 infection, with negative nucleocapsid antibodies. On days 3 and 7, fresh IL-2 medium replaced half the medium. The data originate from a study of vaccination effects on CD4 cells after COVID-19. J was trimmed by 7 bases and V by 5 bases; bases with no gene match: 11. This CDR3 comprises 16 residues. The V gene's germline CDR1 is LNHDA and CDR2 SQIVND (reference sequence). Method: immunoSEQ multiplex PCR; TCRdb's copy keeps in-frame clones and lacks some. The repertoire holds about 81,000 clones, under 80% seen once, with roughly 1.1% in the top ten.

The sample in question was CD4+ T cells from PBMCs cultured with HCoV-OC43 spike peptides, obtained after COVID-19 vaccination. Described subset: HCoV-OC43 spike overlapping peptide pool stimulation. The receptor comes from a human donor who received a COVID-19 vaccine. This rearrangement joins TRBV19 to TRBJ2-1; 10 bases are shared with TRBD2. The DNA for the CDR3 is TGTGCCAGTAGTTCAGGACTAGCGGCTGGTGTTAATGAGCAGTTCTTC. Amino acid sequence: CASSSGLAAGVNEQFF.